This T cell receptor beta chain was retrieved from a study of T cell responses to AZD1222 COVID-19 vaccine (dated by TCRdb to the early 2020s). General notes on the study: Because spike-specific TCR depth and breadth did not differ between the two schedules, AZD1222 recipients who got a second dose at roughly 4 weeks were pooled with those who got a second dose at roughly 12 weeks. A total of 230 to 250 trial participants underwent TCR sequencing, of whom nearly 210 had received two doses of AZD1222 and approximately 26 had received two doses of the MenACWY control vaccine. Trial participants were enrolled by age into 18-55, 56-69 and 70-plus year subgroups, with about 150, 28 and 57 TCR-sequenced participants respectively. The research as a whole found: After two AZD1222 doses, spike-specific TCR breadth and depth were significantly higher than at day 0 and than in MenACWY recipients. Reportedly, close to half of the unique spike-specific TCRs recognized epitopes lying outside the regions that are mutated in the B.1.351 and B.1.1.7 variants. Most participants were white British and females outnumbered males, and the authors suggested that clonal diversity may have been underestimated. Because no day 14 peak-response samples were available, the repertoires could be characterized only after the peak T cell response. In the small 56-69-year group, the increase in depth fell short of significance, most likely because of low power. Conclusions about previously exposed vaccinees were limited because only six or seven AZD1222 recipients were SARS-CoV-2 seropositive at baseline. CD4 TCRs associated with the vaccine covered the entire spike protein, and the dominant responses were in regions 160-218 and 743-854.

Taken from cysteine to phenylalanine, the CDR3 has 17 residues. The CDR3 DNA has 51 bases and is translated from base 1. The germline V gene supplies CDR1 SGHDT and CDR2 YYEEEE. For this chain, trimming is 4 bases at the V end and 6 bases at the J end, and the number of junction bases without a gene match is 16. The CDR3 regions of human TCRbeta chains were subjected to immunosequencing. The study's own analysis went as follows. TCRs in the repertoires were compared against a reference library of SARS-CoV-2-specific TCRs that had been generated with the MIRA antigen-specificity platform. Breadth was defined as the fraction of unique TCRs that were SARS-CoV-2-associated, and depth was defined as the fraction of total T cells that were SARS-CoV-2-associated. Using the MIRA data, every spike-specific TCR was mapped to the spike region that the TCR reacted to and assigned to either a CD4 or a CD8 class. Log10-transformed breadth and depth values were compared by one-way ANOVA with Sidak's multiple comparisons tests. The table comes from immuneACCESS by way of TCRdb, which keeps in-frame sequences with V and J called. Part of the clones is missing from these tables; in studies checked, under half for an unresolved V gene and the rest for unknown reasons. For V, J and clone size, that table is used; D and trimming come from the DNA. Present in this sample are 90,000 to 130,000 clones, about 85% of which were seen just once. The ten biggest clones cover roughly 1.6% of the sample.

Taken with the paper, the label for time point translates to: baseline before first vaccination. The vaccinee samples were drawn from two UK trials, COV001 and COV002, one of which was a single-blind randomized controlled phase 2/3 trial testing AZD1222 (ChAdOx1 nCoV-19) in healthy adults. Trial participant PBMC samples were collected at day 0 and day 28 after the second dose for TCRbeta chain sequencing. On this clone: This clone's antigen is unknown. Qualities for individual bases were not recorded, and no much larger clone is one base off.

Rearrangement joined TRBV5-6 to TRBJ2-1; 7 bases in the middle match TRBD1. This receptor was taken from an adult in good health. Here the sequenced sample was peripheral blood, taken on day 0 of AZD1222 vaccination. The DNA sequence is as follows: TGTGCCAGCAGCCTGCGAGGAAGGGGGCTTCATAGCAATGAGCAGTTCTTC. Its amino acids are CASSLRGRGLHSNEQFF.